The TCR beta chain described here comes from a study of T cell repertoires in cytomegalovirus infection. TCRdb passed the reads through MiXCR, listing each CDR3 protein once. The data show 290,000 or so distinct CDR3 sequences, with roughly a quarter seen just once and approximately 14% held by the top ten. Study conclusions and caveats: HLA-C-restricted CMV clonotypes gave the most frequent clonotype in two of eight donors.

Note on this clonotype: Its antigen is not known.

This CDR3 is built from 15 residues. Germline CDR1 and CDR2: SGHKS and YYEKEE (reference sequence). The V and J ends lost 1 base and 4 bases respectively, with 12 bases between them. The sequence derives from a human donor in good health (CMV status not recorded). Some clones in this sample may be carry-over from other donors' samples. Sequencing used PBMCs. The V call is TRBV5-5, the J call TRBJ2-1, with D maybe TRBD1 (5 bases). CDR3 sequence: CASSLFRQTYNEQFF. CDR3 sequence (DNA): TGTGCCAGCAGCTTGTTCCGACAGACTTACAATGAGCAGTTCTTC. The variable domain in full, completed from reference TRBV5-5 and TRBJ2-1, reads DAGVTQSPTHLIKTRGQQVTLRCSPISGHKSVSWYQQVLGQGPQFIFQYYEKEERGRGNFPDRFSARQFPNYSSELNVNALLLGDSALYLCASSLFRQTYNEQFFGPGTRLTVL.